The T cell receptor beta chain described here comes from a study of T cells after yellow fever vaccination. The V end lost 6 bases, the J end lost 4 bases, and 17 bases lay between the germline ends. The germline gives CDR1 SGHDT, CDR2 YYEEEE. This CDR3 is 15 amino acids long. Note on this clonotype: As yet, its antigen is unknown.

TCRdb re-called the 5' RACE reads with MiXCR, one entry per CDR3 protein. Here the sample spans about 310,000 distinct CDR3 sequences, around 3.9% being singletons. Findings of the study overall: Most clones from primary vaccination were detected again post-booster (about 95% CD4, 88% CD8). Few clonotypes appeared in both CD4 and CD8 compartments. Bulk-population clonotypes that are abundant could appear as contaminants in FACS-sorted repertoires.

The TCR sequence derives from a man in his late teens or twenties who received the YFV17D yellow fever vaccine. The specimen comprised PBMCs, sampled on the day of the yellow fever booster vaccination. V is TRBV5-6 and J is TRBJ2-1, with D perhaps matching TRBD1 or TRBD2 (5 bases each). Written as DNA, the CDR3 is TGTGCCAGCAACCTAAAGGGACGGATATACAATGAGCAGTTCTTC. Translated, it gives CASNLKGRIYNEQFF.